The 27 T cell receptor beta chains presented below share a single source sample, sequenced in a study of identical twins. TCRdb independently ran MiXCR on the 5' RACE reads; one entry per CDR3 protein. Of 450,000 or so distinct CDR3 sequences in the sample, roughly 26% were seen once. The sample also formed part of further work on T cells expressing NK-cell markers.

Sequencing was carried out using CD4+ T cells sorted from blood. These TCRs come from a woman between 18 and 30 years old in good health.

J is TRBJ2-5 and V is TRBV30; D gene unclear. V lost 2 bases, J lost 4 bases, and 8 bases lay in between. The CDR3 consists of 12 residues. Germline values: CDR1 GTSNPN, CDR2 SVGIG (reference sequence). The CDR3, as DNA: TGTGCCTGGAGTTATAGTGCAGAGACCCAGTACTTC. Translating it yields CAWSYSAETQYF.

The V gene is TRBV2, the J gene TRBJ2-2, with D unclear. There are 13 residues in the CDR3. Germline loops: CDR1 SNHLY, CDR2 FYNNEI. Between the trimmed V and J ends, which lost 4 bases and 6 bases, there was a span of 9 bases. CDR3 bases: TGTGCCAGCAGTGGTAGAAGTTCCGGGGAGCTGTTTTTT. Translation gives CASSGRSSGELFF.

This clonotype showed up many times. The rearrangement uses TRBV5-1 and TRBJ2-2; D not certain. The length of the CDR3 is 15 residues. The ends were cut back, 2 bases at V and 4 bases at J, with 12 bases in the middle. From germline, CDR1 is SGHRS and CDR2 YFSETQ. The CDR3 is CASSLTATATGELFF. DNA for the CDR3: TGCGCCAGCAGCTTAACCGCCACAGCCACCGGGGAGCTGTTTTTT.

This sequence joins TRBV5-1 and TRBJ2-3, with D perhaps matching TRBD1 or TRBD2 (5 bases each). Germline values: CDR1 SGHRS, CDR2 YFSETQ. The CDR3 contains 16 residues. The V end was cut by 3 bases, the J end by 1 base, with 15 bases between. The CDR3 DNA is TGCGCCAGCAGCTGGGGGTCCCTCGAGGGCACAGATACGCAGTATTTT. Amino acid sequence: CASSWGSLEGTDTQYF.

The chain recombines TRBV20-1 with TRBJ2-7; 8 bases are a match to TRBD2. The V and J ends lost 6 bases and 1 base, in that order; junction bases with no gene match: 11. The CDR3 extends over 15 amino acids. CDR1 is DFQATT, CDR2 SNEGSKA, per germline (reference sequence). Here the CDR3 DNA reads TGCAGTGCCCCCACCCTGAGCGGGAGATCCTACGAGCAGTACTTC. This gives the protein CSAPTLSGRSYEQYF.

This clonotype appeared a single time. The rearrangement uses TRBV5-8 and TRBJ2-7, with 7 bases aligning to TRBD2. There are 16 residues in the CDR3. Germline CDR1 is SGHTS and CDR2 is YDEGEE. V lost 5 bases to trimming and J lost 4 bases; unmatched junction nucleotides: 15. For the CDR3, the DNA is TGTGCCAGCAGACGGGGAGGGCTCCAGGGCCTATACGAGCAGTACTTC. Its translation: CASRRGGLQGLYEQYF.

This clonotype was seen ten or more times. This chain joins TRBV5-1 and TRBJ2-1; 7 bases are shared with TRBD2. The germline V gene encodes CDR1 SGHRS and CDR2 YFSETQ. The CDR3 loop spans 15 amino acids. V lost 1 base and J lost 5; bases outside the gene matches: 6. The chain's CDR3 is CASSLYSGANNEQFF. CDR3 coding DNA: TGCGCCAGCAGCTTGTACAGCGGGGCTAACAATGAGCAGTTCTTC.

This clonotype was recorded a few times. The chain carries TRBV12-3 or TRBV12-4 and TRBJ1-2; D remains ambiguous. V gave up 6 bases and J gave up 2 bases, with 13 bases separating them. The CDR3 is 14 amino acids. The CDR3: CASREGRGNYGYTF. In DNA, the CDR3 is TGTGCCAGCAGGGAGGGCAGAGGGAACTATGGCTACACCTTC.

V is TRBV28 and J is TRBJ2-1, with TRBD1 as a possible D gene (6 bases). The CDR3 is made up of 11 amino acids. Germline V CDR1 and CDR2: MDHEN, SYDVKM. V was cut by 5 bases and J by 10 bases, with 9 bases left in between. CDR3 region: CASSTGREQFF. Here the CDR3 DNA reads TGTGCCAGCAGTACAGGGAGAGAGCAGTTCTTC. Together with reference TRBV28 and TRBJ2-1, the CDR3 gives the full variable domain: DVKVTQSSRYLVKRTGEKVFLECVQDMDHENMFWYRQDPGLGLRLIYFSYDVKMKEKGDIPEGYSVSREKKERFSLILESASTNQTSMYLCASSTGREQFFGPGTRLTVL.

This clonotype occurred many times. V is TRBV15 and J is TRBJ1-3; no reliable D call. The CDR3 loop spans 15 amino acids. Trimming pared 0 bases from V and 1 base from J, leaving 7 bases between. Germline CDR1 is LNHNV and CDR2 is YYDKDF (reference sequence). CDR3 residues: CATSRDSGSGNTIYF. The CDR3 DNA sequence: TGTGCCACCAGCAGAGATTCGGGATCTGGAAACACCATATATTTT.

This clonotype occurred a few times. This rearrangement joins TRBV15 to TRBJ2-5; 7 bases are shared with TRBD1. The germline CDR1 and CDR2 sequences are LNHNV and YYDKDF (reference sequence). The CDR3 covers 13 residues. The V and J ends lost 4 bases and 2 bases, in that order; junction bases with no gene match: 1. The CDR3 sequence is CATSTGQQETQYF. CDR3 DNA: TGTGCCACCAGCACGGGACAGCAAGAGACCCAGTACTTC.

This clonotype was seen many times. The chain combines TRBV3-1 with TRBJ1-1; D possibly corresponds to TRBD1 (5 bases). Between the trimmed V and J ends, which lost 6 bases and 0 bases, there was a span of 11 bases. CDR3 length: 14 amino acids. In germline, CDR1 is LGHDT, CDR2 YNNKEL (reference sequence). As DNA, the CDR3 is TGTGCCAGCAGTTCCCAGGGATTGAACACTGAAGCTTTCTTT. It specifies CASSSQGLNTEAFF.

This chain joins TRBV11-2 and TRBJ2-1; 9 bases agree with TRBD2. Germline lookup yields CDR1 SGHAT and CDR2 FQNNGV. Losses at the gene ends were 2 bases for V and 8 bases for J; bases not matched to a gene: 19. The CDR3 extends over 19 amino acids. CDR3 protein: CASSLFRTSGRSLLDEQFF. In DNA, the CDR3 is TGTGCCAGCAGCTTATTTCGTACCAGCGGGAGGTCCCTTCTCGATGAGCAGTTCTTC.

There are a few counts of this clonotype. This rearrangement joins TRBV20-1 to TRBJ2-7; possible D gene TRBD1, 6 bases. The CDR3 runs 16 residues. Germline loops: CDR1 DFQATT, CDR2 SNEGSKA (reference sequence). V gave up 5 bases and J gave up 3 bases, with 23 bases separating them. The CDR3 nucleotides are TGCAGTGCTTCATACGGTGGGGGCCAAGATCTCTACGAGCAGTACTTC. Protein sequence: CSASYGGGQDLYEQYF.

The chain is built from TRBV3-1 and TRBJ1-5, with 10 bases lining up with TRBD1. The ends lost 6 bases at V and 4 bases at J; junction bases unmatched: 9. Germline loops: CDR1 LGHDT, CDR2 YNNKEL (reference sequence). This CDR3 is built from 16 residues. The CDR3 reads CASSFNRDRGNQPQHF. In DNA, the CDR3 is TGTGCCAGCAGTTTCAACCGGGACAGGGGAAATCAGCCCCAGCATTTT.

This clonotype appeared a few times. The DNA for the CDR3 is TGCGCCAGCAGCGTAGGGACAGGCTACTATGGCTACACCTTC. This sequence encodes CASSVGTGYYGYTF. The chain is built from TRBV5-1 and TRBJ1-2, with TRBD1 matching over 8 bases. Trimming took 4 bases from V and 3 from J; bases not matched to a gene: 5. This CDR3 is 14 amino acids long. Germline CDR1 is SGHRS and CDR2 is YFSETQ.

This clonotype was seen more than once but under ten times. The chain is built from TRBV20-1 and TRBJ2-1; TRBD2 agrees at 8 bases. CDR3 size: 15 residues. V gave up 5 bases and J gave up 1 base; unmatched junction bases: 7. Germline values: CDR1 DFQATT, CDR2 SNEGSKA (reference sequence). The CDR3 loop is CSAGTRLGSYNEQFF. Written as DNA, the CDR3 is TGCAGTGCTGGGACTAGATTGGGGTCCTACAATGAGCAGTTCTTC.

This clonotype was counted a few times. The chain recombines TRBV6-5 with TRBJ2-5, with D maybe TRBD2 (6 bases). CDR1 and CDR2 (germline): MNHEY, SVGAGI. CDR3 length: 14 residues. Deletions cut 2 bases from V and 1 base from J, with 8 bases between. In nucleotides, the CDR3 is TGTGCCAGCAGTTACGGGGGGAGCCAAGAGACCCAGTACTTC. As protein: CASSYGGSQETQYF.

This clonotype has a handful of counts. The chain uses TRBV12-3 or TRBV12-4 and TRBJ1-1; D uncertain. V was clipped by 6 bases and J by 1 base, with 12 bases between them. The CDR3 runs to 14 residues. In DNA form, the CDR3 reads TGTGCCAGCAGCCTAGATGCTCCGAACACTGAAGCTTTCTTT. Encoded protein: CASSLDAPNTEAFF.

The V call is TRBV5-1, the J call TRBJ2-5, with D tentatively TRBD2 (7 bases). This CDR3 has 14 amino acids. V shed 4 bases and J shed 5 bases, with 15 bases lying between them. Germline V gene lookup returns CDR1 SGHRS and CDR2 YFSETQ. CDR3: CASSGGGLLETQYF. CDR3 DNA sequence: TGCGCCAGCAGCGGGGGGGGCCTTCTGGAGACCCAGTACTTC.

The genes are TRBV20-1 and TRBJ2-4; D possibly corresponds to TRBD2 (7 bases). The germline V gene has CDR1 DFQATT and CDR2 SNEGSKA (reference sequence). Between the trimmed V and J ends, which lost 5 bases and 5 bases, there was a span of 10 bases. This CDR3 is 12 amino acids long. The CDR3 loop reads CSAGGAENIQYF. The CDR3 DNA is TGCAGTGCTGGGGGGGCGGAAAACATTCAGTACTTC.

This clonotype has more than one count but fewer than ten. The DNA of the CDR3 is TGTGCCAGCAGCTTACAGCTAATGGCCACTGAAGCTTTCTTT. It codes for CASSLQLMATEAFF. The chain has TRBV11-2 and TRBJ1-1; D uncertain. In germline, CDR1 is SGHAT, CDR2 FQNNGV. Trimming cost V 2 bases and J 4 bases, with 11 bases left between them. The CDR3 is 14 residues long. Full variable domain (missing parts from reference TRBV11-2 and TRBJ1-1): EAGVAQSPRYKIIEKRQSVAFWCNPISGHATLYWYQQILGQGPKLLIQFQNNGVVDDSQLPKDRFSAERLKGVDSTLKIQPAKLEDSAVYLCASSLQLMATEAFFGQGTRLTVV.

There are a few counts of this clonotype. The chain links TRBV11-2 to TRBJ1-1, with D hard to call. Germline values: CDR1 SGHAT, CDR2 FQNNGV. Trimming removed 5 bases at V and 5 bases at J, with 15 bases between. The CDR3 runs to 14 residues. The CDR3 region has the DNA TGTGCCAGCAGCCTCGGGCCCACGGGGACTGAAGCTTTCTTT. Translating gives CASSLGPTGTEAFF.

This clonotype was seen a handful of times. This chain joins TRBV5-6 and TRBJ1-1; 9 nucleotides match TRBD1. The germline V gene encodes CDR1 SGHDT and CDR2 YYEEEE. The CDR3 runs 16 residues. V gave up 5 bases and J gave up 0 bases; unmatched junction bases: 8. Here the CDR3 reads CASSFGTGRMNTEAFF. DNA for the CDR3: TGTGCCAGCAGTTTTGGGACAGGGAGGATGAACACTGAAGCTTTCTTT.

CDR3 residues: CSARRLRRTYEQYF. CDR3 DNA sequence: TGCAGTGCTAGAAGACTCCGACGTACCTACGAGCAGTACTTC. The genes are TRBV20-1 and TRBJ2-7; D is unclear. Germline CDR1 reads DFQATT; CDR2 reads SNEGSKA (reference sequence). CDR3 length: 14 residues. Trimming removed 2 bases from V and 2 bases from J, with 13 bases in between.

This clonotype was observed a handful of times. CDR3 sequence: CASSLALGLGPQHF. The CDR3 DNA follows: TGTGCCAGCAGCTTAGCCCTGGGGCTCGGGCCCCAGCATTTT. The rearrangement joins TRBV7-6 to TRBJ1-5, with TRBD1 as a possible D gene (5 bases). V gave up 0 bases and J gave up 9 bases, with 12 bases separating them. Germline CDR1 SGHVS, CDR2 FNYEAQ. CDR3 size: 14 residues. The variable domain in full, completed from reference TRBV7-6 and TRBJ1-5, reads GAGVSQSPRYKVTKRGQDVALRCDPISGHVSLYWYRQALGQGPEFLTYFNYEAQQDKSGLPNDRFSAERPEGSISTLTIQRTEQRDSAMYRCASSLALGLGPQHFGDGTRLSIL.

The chain recombines TRBV6-5 with TRBJ2-7, with D perhaps TRBD1 (5 bases). The CDR3 is 12 residues long. V gave up 5 bases and J gave up 2 bases, with 7 bases separating them. Germline lookup yields CDR1 MNHEY and CDR2 SVGAGI. In DNA, the CDR3 is TGTGCCAGCAGTGGCAGGGCCTACGAGCAGTACTTC. It encodes CASSGRAYEQYF.